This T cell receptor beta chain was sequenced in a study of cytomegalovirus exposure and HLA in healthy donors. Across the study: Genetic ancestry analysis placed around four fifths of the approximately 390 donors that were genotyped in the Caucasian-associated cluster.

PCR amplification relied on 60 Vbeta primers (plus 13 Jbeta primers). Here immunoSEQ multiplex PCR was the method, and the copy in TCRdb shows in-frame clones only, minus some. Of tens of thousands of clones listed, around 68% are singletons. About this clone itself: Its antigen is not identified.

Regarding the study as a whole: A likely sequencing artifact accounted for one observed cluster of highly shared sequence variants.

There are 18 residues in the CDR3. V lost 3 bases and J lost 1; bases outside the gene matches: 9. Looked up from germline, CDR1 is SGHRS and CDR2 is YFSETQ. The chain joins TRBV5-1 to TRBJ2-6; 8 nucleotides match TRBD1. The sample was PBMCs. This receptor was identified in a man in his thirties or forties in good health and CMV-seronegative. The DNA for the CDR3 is TGCGCCAGCAGCTCTAGAGGGACAGGACCTTCTGGGGCCAACGTCCTGACTTTC. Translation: CASSSRGTGPSGANVLTF.